The clone carrying this T cell receptor (beta chain) has ten or more counts. The antigen is not known. The sample comes from a study of response to subunit inactivated influenza vaccine. Trimming left V 2 bases short and J 5 bases short, with 9 bases between. Germline V lookup: CDR1 LNHNV, CDR2 YYDKDF (reference sequence). The CDR3 has 14 residues. Using its own MiXCR run on the RT-PCR reads, TCRdb lists one record per CDR3 protein. The table has under 950,000 distinct CDR3 sequences, around 21% seen once. Findings and caveats of the study: After each seasonal influenza vaccination, few new T cells are recruited, the authors suggested.

This sequence was found in a middle-aged man who received an inactivated influenza vaccine. The rearrangement links TRBV15 to TRBJ2-2, with D perhaps being TRBD1 or TRBD2 (6 bases each). This specimen consisted of PBMCs from blood, obtained about 5 days after vaccination. The CDR3 spells CATSRRGGTGELFF. The CDR3 DNA reads TGTGCCACCAGCAGACGAGGGGGGACCGGGGAGCTGTTTTTT.